These 9 T cell receptor beta chains were sequenced from one sample in a study of technical replicates of blood from several donors. Assay: immunoSEQ multiplex PCR; the TCRdb copy retains only in-frame clones and omits some. The sample consists of tens of thousands of clones, 80% to 90% of them appearing once. The sample taken for sequencing was PBMCs. The receptors come from a human donor in good health. Some clones in this sample may be carry-over from other donors' samples.

This chain joins TRBV7-9 and TRBJ2-3; possibly TRBD2 for D (6 bases). CDR1 is SEHNR and CDR2 is FQNEAQ in the germline V gene (reference sequence). Trimming shortened V by 0 bases and J by 6 bases, and 13 bases separated the two germline ends. CDR3 length: 15 amino acids. The CDR3 sequence: CASSLAFGTPDTQYF. The CDR3 coding sequence is TGTGCCAGCAGCTTAGCATTTGGGACTCCGGATACGCAGTATTTT.

This chain joins TRBV7-9 and TRBJ2-2, with TRBD2 identical over 9 bases. V trimming: 1 base; J trimming: 7 bases; junction bases outside the gene matches: 13. CDR3 length: 18 residues. Germline V gene sequence: CDR1 SEHNR, CDR2 FQNEAQ (reference sequence). The CDR3 bases are TGTGCCAGCAGCTTAGGCGAATCTAGCGGGAAAGATATCGGGGAGCTGTTTTTT. Its protein product is CASSLGESSGKDIGELFF.

The genes are TRBV5-1 and TRBJ1-6; 8 bases match TRBD1. The V and J ends lost 6 bases and 7 bases, in that order; junction bases with no gene match: 12. This CDR3 is built from 16 residues. The V gene's germline CDR1 is SGHRS and CDR2 YFSETQ. The CDR3 reads CASTRKTGARNSPLHF. The CDR3 DNA reads TGCGCCAGCACCCGAAAGACAGGGGCGAGGAATTCACCCCTCCACTTT.

The chain uses TRBV7-9 and TRBJ2-2, with TRBD2 as a possible D gene (7 bases). V was pared by 7 bases and J by 4 bases, with 10 bases between. CDR3 length equals 13 residues. Germline V gene data show CDR1 as SEHNR and CDR2 as FQNEAQ (reference sequence). The CDR3: CASMGGATGELFF. As DNA, the CDR3 is TGTGCCAGCATGGGGGGGGCCACCGGGGAGCTGTTTTTT.

V is TRBV4-3 and J is TRBJ2-1; possible D gene TRBD2, 6 bases. The V gene's germline CDR1 is LGHNA and CDR2 YSLEER. V was trimmed by 4 bases and J by 0 bases, leaving 13 bases between them. The CDR3 consists of 16 residues. CDR3 coding DNA: TGCGCCAGCAGCCTAGCGGCGGAGAGCTCCTACAATGAGCAGTTCTTC. Protein: CASSLAAESSYNEQFF.

The chain employs TRBV5-3 and TRBJ2-3; D may be TRBD1 (5 bases). TRBV5-3 is treated as an ORF (open reading frame) with a function not yet certain. This CDR3 has 16 residues. The V gene lost 1 base and the J gene lost 0 bases, with 12 bases spanning the gap. CDR3 coding DNA: TGTGCCAGAAGCTTGTTTTCGCAGGGTAGCACAGATACGCAGTATTTT. Translating it yields CARSLFSQGSTDTQYF.

CDR3 amino acids: CASRPTGWNTIYF. Here the CDR3 DNA reads TGCGCCAGCAGACCTACAGGGTGGAACACCATATATTTT. This chain connects TRBV4-1 to TRBJ1-3; the D gene is possibly TRBD1 (6 bases). V lost 6 bases and J 7 bases, leaving 13 bases between the germline ends. CDR3 length: 13 amino acids. The germline gives CDR1 MGHRA, CDR2 YSYEKL.

The gene calls are TRBV5-4 and TRBJ1-1, with unresolved D. CDR3 length equals 15 residues. Germline V gene lookup returns CDR1 SGHNT and CDR2 YYREEE (reference sequence). Deletions cut 1 base from V and 2 bases from J, with 12 bases between. CDR3 sequence: CASSLRHGANTEAFF. The CDR3 nucleotides read TGTGCCAGCAGCTTGAGGCACGGAGCTAACACTGAAGCTTTCTTT.

The chain has TRBV12-5 and TRBJ1-5; D perhaps matches TRBD1 (6 bases). Trimming took 4 bases from V and 0 from J, leaving 22 bases between them. Germline V gives CDR1 LGHNT, CDR2 FRNRAP. The CDR3 contains 19 residues. The chain's CDR3 is CASGSLAGDISFSNQPQHF. CDR3 coding DNA: TGTGCTAGTGGTTCCCTGGCAGGGGATATCTCCTTTAGCAATCAGCCCCAGCATTTT.